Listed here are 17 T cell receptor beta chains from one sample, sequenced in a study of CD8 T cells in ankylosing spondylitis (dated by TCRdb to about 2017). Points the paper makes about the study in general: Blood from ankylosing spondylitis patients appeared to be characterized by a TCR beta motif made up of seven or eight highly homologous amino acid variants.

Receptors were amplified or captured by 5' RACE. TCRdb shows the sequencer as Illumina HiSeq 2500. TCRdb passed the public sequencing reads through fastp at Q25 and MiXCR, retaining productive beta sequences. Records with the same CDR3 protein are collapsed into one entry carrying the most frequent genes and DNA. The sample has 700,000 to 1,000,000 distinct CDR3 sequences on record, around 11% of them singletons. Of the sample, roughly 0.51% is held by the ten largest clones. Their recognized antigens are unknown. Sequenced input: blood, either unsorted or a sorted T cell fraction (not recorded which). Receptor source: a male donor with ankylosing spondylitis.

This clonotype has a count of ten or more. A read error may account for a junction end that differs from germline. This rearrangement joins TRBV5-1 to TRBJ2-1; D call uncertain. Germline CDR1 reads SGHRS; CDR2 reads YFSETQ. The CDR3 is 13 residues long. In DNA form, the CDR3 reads TGTGCCAGCAGCTTAAACTCCTACAATGAGCAGTTCTTC. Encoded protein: CASSLNSYNEQFF.

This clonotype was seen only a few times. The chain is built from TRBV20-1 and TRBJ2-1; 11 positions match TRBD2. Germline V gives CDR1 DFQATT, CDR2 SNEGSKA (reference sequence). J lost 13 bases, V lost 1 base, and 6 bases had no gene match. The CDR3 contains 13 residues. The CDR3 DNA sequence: TGCAGTGCTAGAGTTCTAGCGGGAGGTGTCCAGTTCTTC. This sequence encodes CSARVLAGGVQFF.

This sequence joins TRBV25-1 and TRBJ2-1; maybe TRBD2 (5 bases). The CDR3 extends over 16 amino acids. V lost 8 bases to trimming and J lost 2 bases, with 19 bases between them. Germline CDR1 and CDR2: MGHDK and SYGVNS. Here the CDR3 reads CASAQMVSGTYNEQFF. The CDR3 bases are TGTGCCAGCGCCCAGATGGTGAGCGGAACCTACAATGAGCAGTTCTTC.

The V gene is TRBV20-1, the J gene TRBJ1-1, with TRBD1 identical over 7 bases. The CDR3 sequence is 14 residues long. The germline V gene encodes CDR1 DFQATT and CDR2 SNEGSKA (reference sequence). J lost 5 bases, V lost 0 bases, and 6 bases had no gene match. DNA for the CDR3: TGCAGTGCTAGAGAAGGGAGGGGGCAAACTGAAGCTTTCTTT. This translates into CSAREGRGQTEAFF.

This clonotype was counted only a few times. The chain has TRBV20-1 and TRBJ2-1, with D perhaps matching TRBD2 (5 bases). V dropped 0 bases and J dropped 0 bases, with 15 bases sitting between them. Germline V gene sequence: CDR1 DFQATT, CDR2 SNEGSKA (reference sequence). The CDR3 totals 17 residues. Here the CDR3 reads CSARDPTGGRSYNEQFF. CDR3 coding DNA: TGCAGTGCTAGAGACCCCACGGGCGGGCGCTCCTACAATGAGCAGTTCTTC.

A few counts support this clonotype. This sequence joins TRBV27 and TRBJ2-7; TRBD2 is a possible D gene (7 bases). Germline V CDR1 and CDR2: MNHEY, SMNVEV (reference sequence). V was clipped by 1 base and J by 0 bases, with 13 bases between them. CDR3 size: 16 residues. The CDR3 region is CASSLFRGASSYEQYF. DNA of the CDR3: TGTGCCAGCAGTTTATTCCGGGGGGCTTCCTCCTACGAGCAGTACTTC.

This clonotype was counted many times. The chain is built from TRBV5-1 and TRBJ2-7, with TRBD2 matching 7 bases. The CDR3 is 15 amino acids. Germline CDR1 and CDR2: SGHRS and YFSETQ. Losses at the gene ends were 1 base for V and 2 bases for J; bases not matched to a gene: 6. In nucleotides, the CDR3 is TGCGCCAGCAGCTTGAGGGCGGGGGACCCCTACGAGCAGTACTTC. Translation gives CASSLRAGDPYEQYF. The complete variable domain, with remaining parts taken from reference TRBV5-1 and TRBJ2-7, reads KAGVTQTPRYLIKTRGQQVTLSCSPISGHRSVSWYQQTPGQGLQFLFEYFSETQRNKGNFPGRFSGRQFSNSRSEMNVSTLELGDSALYLCASSLRAGDPYEQYFGPGTRLTVT.

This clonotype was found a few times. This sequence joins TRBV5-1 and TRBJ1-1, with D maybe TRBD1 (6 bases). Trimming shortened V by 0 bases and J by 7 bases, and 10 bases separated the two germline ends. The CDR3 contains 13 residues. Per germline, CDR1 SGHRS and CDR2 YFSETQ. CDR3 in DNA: TGCGCCAGCAGCTTGGGGACAGAGCTTGAAGCTTTCTTT. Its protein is CASSLGTELEAFF. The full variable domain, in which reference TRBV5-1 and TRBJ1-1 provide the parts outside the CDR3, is KAGVTQTPRYLIKTRGQQVTLSCSPISGHRSVSWYQQTPGQGLQFLFEYFSETQRNKGNFPGRFSGRQFSNSRSEMNVSTLELGDSALYLCASSLGTELEAFFGQGTRLTVV.

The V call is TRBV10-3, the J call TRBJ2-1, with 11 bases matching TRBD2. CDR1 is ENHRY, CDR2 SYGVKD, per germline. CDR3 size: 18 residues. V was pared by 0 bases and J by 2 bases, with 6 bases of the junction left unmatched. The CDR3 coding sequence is TGTGCCATCAGTGAGTCAGTACTAGCGGGAGCGGCCTACAATGAGCAGTTCTTC. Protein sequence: CAISESVLAGAAYNEQFF.

The CDR3: CASSDWWEPDTQYF. The CDR3 bases are TGTGCCAGCAGTGATTGGTGGGAGCCAGATACGCAGTATTTT. This chain joins TRBV2 and TRBJ2-3, with D tentatively TRBD2 (5 bases). The V end was cut by 3 bases, the J end by 4 bases, with 11 bases between. CDR1 SNHLY and CDR2 FYNNEI come from the germline V gene. The length of the CDR3 is 14 residues.

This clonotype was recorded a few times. The CDR3 nucleotides are TGTGCCAGCGGTCGACAGGGTATAGAGCAGTACTTC. The encoded protein is CASGRQGIEQYF. The V and J genes are TRBV6-2 or TRBV6-3 and TRBJ2-7; 7 bases are a match to TRBD1. The CDR3 has 12 amino acids. From germline, CDR1 is MNHEY and CDR2 SVGEGT. Trimming at V came to 8 bases and at J to 7 bases, leaving 8 bases not matched to a gene.

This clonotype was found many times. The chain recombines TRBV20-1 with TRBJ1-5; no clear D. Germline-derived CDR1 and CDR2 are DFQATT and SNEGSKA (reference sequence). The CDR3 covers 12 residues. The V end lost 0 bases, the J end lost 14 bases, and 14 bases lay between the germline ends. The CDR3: CSARDPDWGKHF. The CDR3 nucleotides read TGCAGTGCTAGAGACCCGGACTGGGGAAAGCATTTT.

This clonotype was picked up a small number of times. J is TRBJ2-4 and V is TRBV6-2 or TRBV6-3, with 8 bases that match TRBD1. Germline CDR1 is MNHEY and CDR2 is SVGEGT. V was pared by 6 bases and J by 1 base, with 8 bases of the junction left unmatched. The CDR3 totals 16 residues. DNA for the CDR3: TGTGCCAGCAGCCGTGGGTGGGACAGGGCCAAAAACATTCAGTACTTC. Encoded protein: CASSRGWDRAKNIQYF.

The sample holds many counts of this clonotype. The CDR3 region has the DNA TGTGCCAGCAGCTTAGTTATTCTCTCCTACAATGAGCAGTTCTTC. It specifies CASSLVILSYNEQFF. This sequence joins TRBV7-2 and TRBJ2-1; D is ambiguous. The CDR3 is 15 residues long. Trimming pared 1 base from V and 0 bases from J, leaving 7 bases between. Germline loops: CDR1 SGHTA, CDR2 FQGNSA.

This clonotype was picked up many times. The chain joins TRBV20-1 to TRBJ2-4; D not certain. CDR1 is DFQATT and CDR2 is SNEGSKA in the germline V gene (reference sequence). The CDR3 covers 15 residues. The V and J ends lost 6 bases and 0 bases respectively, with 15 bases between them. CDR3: CSAGSRPLAKNIQYF. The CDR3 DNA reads TGCAGTGCGGGAAGCCGCCCTCTAGCCAAAAACATTCAGTACTTC.

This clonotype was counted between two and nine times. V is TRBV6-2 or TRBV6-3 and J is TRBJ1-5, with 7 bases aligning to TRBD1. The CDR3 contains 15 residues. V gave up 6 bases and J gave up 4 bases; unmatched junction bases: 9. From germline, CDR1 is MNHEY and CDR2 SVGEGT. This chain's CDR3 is CASSSLRGRNQPQHF. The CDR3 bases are TGTGCCAGCAGCAGCCTCAGGGGGAGGAATCAGCCCCAGCATTTT.

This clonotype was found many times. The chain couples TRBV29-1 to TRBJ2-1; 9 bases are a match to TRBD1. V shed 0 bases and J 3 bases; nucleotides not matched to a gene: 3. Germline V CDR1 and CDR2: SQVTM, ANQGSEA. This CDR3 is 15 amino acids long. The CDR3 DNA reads TGCAGCGTTGAAGATCCGACAGGGGGCTACAATGAGCAGTTCTTC. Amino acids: CSVEDPTGGYNEQFF.